This T cell receptor beta chain appears in the sequencing data of a study of T cells in Graves' hyperthyroidism and ophthalmopathy. CDR1 is MNHGY, CDR2 SAAAGT, per germline. The CDR3 is 15 amino acids. RNA transcripts were the template for amplifying TCR beta CDR3 regions. Using the HTBI primer set, a first-round RT-PCR was run on the TCR CDR3. TCRdb reprocessed the multiplex PCR reads via MiXCR and lists one record per CDR3 protein. The data hold hundreds of thousands of distinct CDR3 sequences, with around a sixth observed a single time. Each diagnosis drew on symptoms, thyroxine, TRAb, thyroid ultrasound and orbital computed tomography findings. A word on this clonotype: A much larger clone is a single base away; this may be a read error.

The sequence derives from a woman in her fifties or sixties with Graves' hyperthyroidism that later progressed to Graves' ophthalmopathy. The source material was blood. The chain has TRBV6-8 and TRBJ2-5; 9 nucleotides line up with TRBD1. The CDR3 here is CASRPTGQGIETQCF. CDR3 sequence (DNA): TGTGCCAGCAGGCCAACGGGACAGGGAATAGAGACCCAGTGCTTC.